A selection of T cell receptor beta chains follows, all from one sample in a study of blood T cell repertoires in COVID-19. Measured with immunoSEQ multiplex PCR; TCRdb has only the in-frame clones, and not every one. The repertoire holds about 180,000 clones, around nine tenths seen once, with 0.45% to 0.65% in the top ten. Input material: peripheral blood. These receptors were obtained from a man in his forties or fifties with acute or convalescent COVID-19. CDR3s include the opening cysteine and the closing phenylalanine or tryptophan. The D gene is left open where the match is weak.

v_call	d_call	cdr3_aa
TRBV5-1	TRBD1	CASSLGATGVNTEAFF
TRBV28	NA	CASSSPETEAFF
TRBV11-3	NA	CASSPTDTQYF
TRBV7-3	TRBD2	CASSPGTSGRTAKNIQYF
TRBV7-9	TRBD2	CASSSREGRTDTQYF
TRBV4-1	NA	CASSQEDVPVNQPQHF
TRBV24-1	TRBD1	CATSDPGQGSNIQYF
TRBV7-3	NA	CASSLNGQGLSNEQFF
TRBV27	TRBD1	CASSRRGDSNQPQHF
TRBV12-3/TRBV12-4	NA	CASSPLNEQFF
TRBV5-1	TRBD2	CASSFSGDSTDTQYF
TRBV20-1	NA	CSASRAGRSTDTQYF
TRBV6-2/TRBV6-3	NA	CASSSTGAYEQYF
TRBV28	TRBD1	CASTSGGGQGNQPQHF
TRBV6-2/TRBV6-3	TRBD1	CASSLAGTAIRDGYTF
TRBV19	NA	CASSMGLGVYGYTF
TRBV7-3	TRBD1	CASSLWVPGTGAGANVLTF
TRBV5-5	TRBD2	CASSLTSGSSYEQYF
TRBV7-2	TRBD2	CAIDGSGRRVPYNEQFF
TRBV7-2	NA	CASSLFPGVKGSDTQYF
TRBV5-4	NA	CASSLGQGGLFSGNTIYF
TRBV5-1	TRBD2	CASSQGTSGSPDTQYF
TRBV28	NA	CASSLTGNYGYTF
TRBV5-1	NA	CASSLGPGADTEAFF
TRBV18	NA	CASSPTVLKNTGELFF
TRBV5-4	TRBD2	CASSPRTSGNYNEQFF
TRBV3-1/TRBV3-2	TRBD2	CASSQLMTSSHNEQFF
TRBV9	NA	CASSVARGRFSGANVLTF
TRBV24-1	NA	CATSDSLAGETQYF
TRBV7-2	TRBD2	CASSPLGGGYQETQYF
TRBV25-1	NA	CASRAMGGNYGYTF
TRBV5-3	NA	CARSLGLDLLPTDTQYF
TRBV9	NA	CASSLQGNTEAFF
TRBV4-1	TRBD1	CASSQAGTGSGELFF
TRBV27	TRBD2	CASRLTGTSGNEQFF
TRBV27	NA	CASSREGRSNQPQHF
TRBV29-1	NA	CSVDEQTGANVLTF
TRBV5-5	NA	CASSLGRVGNQPQHF
TRBV1	NA	CTSSFRDKNSYEQYF
TRBV27	NA	CASSFNRDTEAFF
TRBV28	NA	CASGRGYNEQFF
TRBV4-2	NA	CASSQELYGQRNEKLFF
TRBV6-1	NA	CASSEGGLYGYTF
TRBV7-9	TRBD1	CASSPTGTANTEAFF
TRBV27	NA	CASSRGTNNSPLHF
TRBV4-1	NA	CARSRQGLGTGELFF
TRBV28	NA	CASSFDSPSYEQYF
TRBV5-1	TRBD1	CASSLGTGNNSPLHF
TRBV3-1/TRBV3-2	NA	CASSPEIQSFYGYTF
TRBV20-1	NA	CSARIGGEQYF
TRBV7-9	TRBD1	CASSAGQGAGSNQPQHF
TRBV5-1	NA	CASSLGGPSYNSPLHF
TRBV28	TRBD1	CASSLPLQGEKLFF
TRBV4-1	NA	CASSQDLVGEQFF
TRBV28	TRBD1	CASSFWDRSGNTIYF
TRBV28	NA	CASSSPGTMNEKLFF
TRBV15	NA	CATSHPDSETMLVGGYTF
TRBV19	NA	CASSIDPGTSLNQPQHF
TRBV9	NA	CASSVTGVNTGELFF